Listed here are 32 T cell receptor beta chains from one sample, sequenced in a study of blood T cell repertoires in COVID-19. TCRdb keeps only in-frame clones here, not all; method: immunoSEQ multiplex PCR. This sample has about 150,000 clones; around 87% occur once, and the top ten carry roughly 6.6%. Material: peripheral blood. The origin of the receptors is a man older than 75 with acute or convalescent COVID-19.

The J gene is TRBJ1-2, the V gene TRBV6-5; D perhaps matches TRBD1 (6 bases). Looked up from germline, CDR1 is MNHEY and CDR2 is SVGAGI. V lost 2 bases, J lost 8 bases, and 9 bases lay in between. The CDR3 consists of 12 residues. The CDR3 region is CASSYAGEGYTF. The CDR3 DNA reads as TGTGCCAGCAGTTACGCAGGGGAGGGCTACACCTTC.

This chain links TRBV3-1 (or the pseudogene TRBV3-2) with TRBJ2-3; a possible D gene is TRBD2 (6 bases). The CDR3 is 17 residues long. CDR1 and CDR2 from the germline V gene are LGHDT and YNNKEL (reference sequence). Deletions cut 1 base from V and 1 base from J, with 15 bases between. In nucleotides, the CDR3 is TGTGCCAGCAGCCAAGGAGAGTTGAGGAGGGGCACAGATACGCAGTATTTT. Residues: CASSQGELRRGTDTQYF.

The J gene is TRBJ2-7, the V gene TRBV10-3, with 10 bases aligning to TRBD1. Per the germline V gene, CDR1 is ENHRY and CDR2 is SYGVKD. The CDR3 is made up of 14 amino acids. The V and J ends lost 4 bases and 6 bases, in that order; junction bases with no gene match: 6. The CDR3 is CAISVDRGKREQYF. CDR3 sequence (DNA): TGTGCCATCAGTGTGGACAGGGGGAAACGCGAGCAGTACTTC.

This chain connects TRBV5-1 to TRBJ2-6, with D unresolved. CDR1 SGHRS and CDR2 YFSETQ come from the germline V gene. Trimming cost V 0 bases and J 3 bases, with 4 bases left between them. The CDR3 length is 14 residues. DNA of the CDR3: TGCGCCAGCAGCTTGGCAGGTGGGGCCAACGTCCTGACTTTC. It yields the protein CASSLAGGANVLTF.

This sequence joins TRBV6-5 and TRBJ2-4, with D tentatively TRBD2 (5 bases). Looked up from germline, CDR1 is MNHEY and CDR2 is SVGAGI. V was clipped by 5 bases and J by 3 bases, with 14 bases between them. The CDR3 totals 15 residues. CDR3: CASSNEGEGKNIQYF. CDR3 DNA sequence: TGTGCCAGCAGTAATGAGGGTGAGGGCAAAAACATTCAGTACTTC.

V is TRBV18 and J is TRBJ2-1, with 7 bases identical to TRBD2. Germline V gene sequence: CDR1 KGHSH, CDR2 LQKENI. This CDR3 comprises 15 residues. J lost 4 bases, V lost 1 base, and 4 bases had no gene match. CDR3 sequence (DNA): TGTGCCAGCTCACCACTGGGGGGGGTTTACAATGAGCAGTTCTTC. Residues: CASSPLGGVYNEQFF.

The chain recombines TRBV3-1 (or the pseudogene TRBV3-2) with TRBJ2-3; D might be TRBD2 (6 bases). Germline V gene data show CDR1 as LGHDT and CDR2 as YNNKEL (reference sequence). CDR3 length: 15 amino acids. Between the trimmed V and J ends, which lost 7 bases and 2 bases, there was a span of 16 bases. CDR3 sequence: CASTGGGKLTDTQYF. The DNA of the CDR3 is TGTGCCAGCACCGGAGGAGGGAAGCTCACAGATACGCAGTATTTT.

The chain combines TRBV5-6 with TRBJ2-1, with TRBD2 identical over 11 bases. Trimming took 3 bases from V and 6 from J; bases not matched to a gene: 5. Germline V gene sequence: CDR1 SGHDT, CDR2 YYEEEE. CDR3 length: 15 residues. DNA for the CDR3: TGTGCCAGCAGCTCCGGGACTAGCGGATTCAATGAGCAGTTCTTC. This codes for CASSSGTSGFNEQFF.

This chain joins TRBV5-4 and TRBJ2-3; 8 bases align to TRBD1. This CDR3 spans 19 amino acids. The V gene end was trimmed by 3 bases and the J gene end by 0 bases; junction bases not matched to a gene: 15. In germline, CDR1 is SGHNT, CDR2 YYREEE (reference sequence). CDR3 sequence: CASSWNRDRTPPSTDTQYF. The DNA of the CDR3 is TGTGCCAGCAGCTGGAACCGGGACAGGACGCCGCCGAGCACAGATACGCAGTATTTT.

The CDR3 reads CASSPVQGDGYTF. The CDR3 DNA sequence: TGCGCCAGCAGCCCGGTCCAGGGCGATGGCTACACCTTC. The chain combines TRBV5-1 with TRBJ1-2; possible D gene TRBD1, 5 bases. The CDR3 has 13 amino acids. V was cut by 4 bases and J by 6 bases, with 13 bases left in between. CDR1 and CDR2 (germline): SGHRS, YFSETQ.

This clone was observed a handful of times. The V gene is TRBV5-6, the J gene TRBJ2-3, with D perhaps TRBD2 (6 bases). Germline lookup yields CDR1 SGHDT and CDR2 YYEEEE. There are 15 residues in the CDR3. The V and J ends lost 0 bases and 0 bases respectively, with 8 bases between them. The CDR3 nucleotides are TGTGCCAGCAGCTTGGTGCGGGACAGCACAGATACGCAGTATTTT. It codes for CASSLVRDSTDTQYF.

The CDR3 loop reads CASSLGRGGPKEGQYF. CDR3 bases: TGCGCCAGCAGCTTGGGGCGCGGGGGGCCGAAGGAGGGGCAGTACTTC. The V gene is TRBV5-1, the J gene TRBJ2-7, with TRBD2 matching 8 bases. There are 16 residues in the CDR3. V shed 0 bases, J shed 9 bases, and the junction held 14 bases outside the gene matches. In germline, CDR1 is SGHRS, CDR2 YFSETQ.

The rearrangement uses TRBV6-5 and TRBJ2-1; TRBD2 aligns across 12 bases. With V trimmed by 0 bases and J by 8 bases, 2 bases remained unmatched. The CDR3 extends over 15 amino acids. Germline V gene data show CDR1 as MNHEY and CDR2 as SVGAGI. The CDR3 bases are TGTGCCAGCAGTTACTCGGGACTAGCGGGTGATGAGCAGTTCTTC. This encodes CASSYSGLAGDEQFF.

V is TRBV14 and J is TRBJ2-3; tentatively, D is TRBD2 (5 bases). CDR3 length: 15 amino acids. V dropped 3 bases and J dropped 2 bases, with 12 bases sitting between them. CDR1 and CDR2 (germline): SGHDN, FVKESK. DNA of the CDR3: TGTGCCAGCAGCCAGGTTGGGCGGGCCACAGATACGCAGTATTTT. Protein: CASSQVGRATDTQYF.

The chain recombines TRBV5-1 with TRBJ1-6, with 10 bases matching TRBD1. Per germline, CDR1 SGHRS and CDR2 YFSETQ. CDR3 size: 15 residues. The ends lost 4 bases at V and 10 bases at J; junction bases unmatched: 8. The CDR3 DNA reads TGCGCCAGCAGCCTCGACAGGGGGCGCGTCTCACCCCTCCACTTT. It yields the protein CASSLDRGRVSPLHF. The full variable domain, with the rest looked up from reference TRBV5-1 and TRBJ1-6, is KAGVTQTPRYLIKTRGQQVTLSCSPISGHRSVSWYQQTPGQGLQFLFEYFSETQRNKGNFPGRFSGRQFSNSRSEMNVSTLELGDSALYLCASSLDRGRVSPLHFGNGTRLTVT.

The V and J genes are TRBV2 and TRBJ2-1; TRBD2 agrees at 7 bases. This CDR3 comprises 14 residues. J was trimmed by 5 bases and V by 6 bases; bases with no gene match: 7. Per germline, CDR1 SNHLY and CDR2 FYNNEI. CDR3 DNA sequence: TGTGCCAGCAGAAGGGCTAGCGGAAACAATGAGCAGTTCTTC. Translated: CASRRASGNNEQFF.

The V call is TRBV27, the J call TRBJ1-1, with a weak D call TRBD1 (5 bases). Trimming shortened V by 4 bases and J by 5 bases, and 14 bases separated the two germline ends. Germline V lookup: CDR1 MNHEY, CDR2 SMNVEV (reference sequence). There are 14 residues in the CDR3. DNA of the CDR3: TGTGCCAGCAGTTATCAGGGCAGAAGTACTGAAGCTTTCTTT. Encoded protein: CASSYQGRSTEAFF.

The gene calls are TRBV28 and TRBJ1-4; 7 bases fit TRBD1. Germline CDR1 and CDR2: MDHEN and SYDVKM. CDR3 length equals 15 residues. The V and J ends lost 6 bases and 4 bases, in that order; junction bases with no gene match: 8. CDR3 region: CASSFRDRNNEKLFF. CDR3 DNA: TGTGCCAGCAGCTTCCGGGACAGAAATAATGAAAAACTGTTTTTT.

CDR3 loop: CASSYSGGRSPLHF. CDR3 DNA sequence: TGTGCCAGCAGTTACTCAGGAGGTCGGTCACCCCTCCACTTT. V usage is TRBV6-5 and J usage is TRBJ1-6; D not resolved. The CDR3 sequence is 14 residues long. The V gene's germline CDR1 is MNHEY and CDR2 SVGAGI. The V gene lost 0 bases and the J gene lost 10 bases, with 10 bases spanning the gap.

This clone has more than one count but fewer than ten. The V and J genes are TRBV7-2 and TRBJ1-2; unclear D gene. Between the trimmed V and J ends, which lost 0 bases and 5 bases, there was a span of 10 bases. The CDR3 totals 14 residues. Germline loops: CDR1 SGHTA, CDR2 FQGNSA. CDR3 loop: CASSLASPRYGYTF. CDR3 nucleotides: TGTGCCAGCAGCTTAGCGTCCCCGAGATATGGCTACACCTTC.

The chain is built from TRBV6-1 and TRBJ1-6, with D unresolved. The V end was cut by 3 bases, the J end by 0 bases, with 9 bases between. The length of the CDR3 is 16 residues. The germline V gene encodes CDR1 MNHNS and CDR2 SASEGT. The CDR3 reads CASSEDGSSYNSPLHF. The CDR3 nucleotides read TGTGCCAGCAGTGAGGACGGGAGCTCCTATAATTCACCCCTCCACTTT.

The V and J genes are TRBV9 and TRBJ1-1; weak D call: TRBD1 (5 bases). The CDR3 spans 15 residues. V was pared by 4 bases and J by 1 base, with 14 bases between. Germline values: CDR1 SGDLS, CDR2 YYNGEE. The CDR3 reads CASSPGPAPNTEAFF. DNA of the CDR3: TGTGCCAGCAGCCCAGGGCCGGCTCCGAACACTGAAGCTTTCTTT.

V is TRBV19 and J is TRBJ2-1, with D possibly TRBD1 on 6 matching bases. This CDR3 contains 14 residues. The germline V gene encodes CDR1 LNHDA and CDR2 SQIVND (reference sequence). The germline V and J ends were trimmed by 3 bases and 9 bases, with 15 bases remaining between them. As DNA, the CDR3 is TGTGCCAGTAGTATCCATCAGGGGTCCGGTGAGCAGTTCTTC. Its protein is CASSIHQGSGEQFF.

V gene TRBV10-3 combines with J gene TRBJ1-1; D is undetermined. V was shortened by 4 bases and J by 3 bases, with 12 bases between the two germline ends. The CDR3 is 14 amino acids. Germline loops: CDR1 ENHRY, CDR2 SYGVKD. The CDR3 protein is CAISVLPEDTEAFF. For the CDR3, the DNA is TGTGCCATCAGTGTTTTGCCGGAGGACACTGAAGCTTTCTTT.

The CDR3 nucleotides read TGTGCCAGCAGCTCCCCGGGACAGGGAAACACCATATATTTT. This gives the protein CASSSPGQGNTIYF. This chain connects TRBV7-6 to TRBJ1-3; 7 bases match TRBD1. The CDR3 runs to 14 residues. V gave up 4 bases and J gave up 4 bases; unmatched junction bases: 4. Germline CDR1 is SGHVS and CDR2 is FNYEAQ.

The rearrangement joins TRBV6-6 to TRBJ1-5, with D tentatively TRBD1 (6 bases). The CDR3 runs to 13 residues. Germline-derived CDR1 and CDR2 are MNHNY and SVGAGI (reference sequence). Trimming shortened V by 10 bases and J by 4 bases, and 14 bases separated the two germline ends. For the CDR3, the DNA is TGTGCCACCCTTCTGAGGGGGAATCAGCCCCAGCATTTT. Translating it yields CATLLRGNQPQHF.

CDR3 DNA sequence: TGTGCCAGCAGCTTAGGGTTGCGGGAGGCGGCCAATGAGCAGTTCTTC. Amino acids: CASSLGLREAANEQFF. The V call is TRBV7-9, the J call TRBJ2-1; TRBD2 matches 8 bases. This CDR3 has 16 amino acids. The germline V gene encodes CDR1 SEHNR and CDR2 FQNEAQ (reference sequence). V lost 1 base, J lost 6 bases, and 8 bases stayed unmatched.

V usage is TRBV28 and J usage is TRBJ2-2, with a possible D match to TRBD1 (6 bases). Looked up from germline, CDR1 is MDHEN and CDR2 is SYDVKM. The V end was cut by 6 bases, the J end by 1 base, with 15 bases between. The CDR3 is 16 residues long. The DNA of the CDR3 is TGTGCCAGCAGCCGATACTTAGGGGGGAACACCGGGGAGCTGTTTTTT. Its protein is CASSRYLGGNTGELFF.

The V call is TRBV2, the J call TRBJ2-2, with 15 bases lining up with TRBD2. CDR1 is SNHLY and CDR2 is FYNNEI in the germline V gene. The CDR3 spans 15 residues. Losses at the gene ends were 4 bases for V and 6 bases for J; bases not matched to a gene: 0. CDR3 coding DNA: TGTGCCAGCAGTGGGACTAGCGGGAGGGCCGGGGAGCTGTTTTTT. Translating it yields CASSGTSGRAGELFF. The full variable domain, with the rest looked up from reference TRBV2 and TRBJ2-2, is EPEVTQTPSHQVTQMGQEVILRCVPISNHLYFYWYRQILGQKVEFLVSFYNNEISEKSEIFDDQFSVERPDGSNFTLKIRSTKLEDSAMYFCASSGTSGRAGELFFGEGSRLTVL.

This sequence joins TRBV28 and TRBJ1-1; the D gene is possibly TRBD1 (6 bases). Germline V gene data show CDR1 as MDHEN and CDR2 as SYDVKM. The CDR3 contains 14 residues. The V end was cut by 5 bases, the J end by 11 bases, with 21 bases between. The CDR3 DNA reads TGTGCCAGCAGTCTTGGGTCACAGGGAACAACGGCTTTCTTT. This encodes CASSLGSQGTTAFF. The whole variable domain, remainder taken from reference TRBV28 and TRBJ1-1, is DVKVTQSSRYLVKRTGEKVFLECVQDMDHENMFWYRQDPGLGLRLIYFSYDVKMKEKGDIPEGYSVSREKKERFSLILESASTNQTSMYLCASSLGSQGTTAFFGQGTRLTVV.

V usage is TRBV9 and J usage is TRBJ1-6; 7 bases map to TRBD1. V gave up 2 bases and J gave up 7 bases; unmatched junction bases: 3. The CDR3 contains 14 residues. Germline CDR1 and CDR2: SGDLS and YYNGEE. For the CDR3, the DNA is TGTGCCAGCAGCGTCGACAGGGACAATTCACCCCTCCACTTT. Its protein is CASSVDRDNSPLHF.

This chain connects TRBV27 to TRBJ2-2; D not resolved. V was trimmed by 2 bases and J by 1 base, leaving 8 bases between them. Germline CDR1 MNHEY, CDR2 SMNVEV (reference sequence). The CDR3 is made up of 15 amino acids. The CDR3 bases are TGTGCCAGCAGTTTAATGTATCGGAACACCGGGGAGCTGTTTTTT. Amino acids: CASSLMYRNTGELFF.